One and the same sample provided the 8 T cell receptor beta chains below, sequenced in a study of blood T cell repertoires in COVID-19. Sequencing used immunoSEQ multiplex PCR; TCRdb keeps in-frame clones, though not all of them. The data hold some 290,000 clones, with roughly 83% observed a single time. Sequenced material: peripheral blood. Every receptor here comes from a man between 60 and 70 years old who had recovered from COVID-19.

The rearrangement joins TRBV5-6 to TRBJ2-5; D is unresolved. CDR3 length: 15 residues. Germline assignment: CDR1 SGHDT and CDR2 YYEEEE. Trimming shortened V by 4 bases and J by 1 base, and 14 bases separated the two germline ends. The CDR3 protein is CASSLGLTVQETQYF. The CDR3 DNA reads TGTGCCAGCAGCCTAGGATTGACTGTCCAAGAGACCCAGTACTTC.

The chain employs TRBV18 and TRBJ1-1, with 9 positions matching TRBD1. V lost 5 bases and J lost 4; bases outside the gene matches: 5. The CDR3 contains 14 residues. CDR1 and CDR2 (germline): KGHSH, LQKENI. In nucleotides, the CDR3 is TGTGCCAGCTCATCGGGACAGGGTGGCACTGAAGCTTTCTTT. This sequence encodes CASSSGQGGTEAFF.

The table lists this clone with a count of one. The gene calls are TRBV19 and TRBJ1-2, with D possibly being TRBD1 (6 bases). Trimming pared 6 bases from V and 8 bases from J, leaving 19 bases between. The CDR3 runs to 14 residues. Per germline, CDR1 LNHDA and CDR2 SQIVND (reference sequence). CDR3 in amino acids: CASRPQQGFGGYTF. As DNA, the CDR3 is TGTGCCAGTAGACCGCAGCAGGGGTTTGGGGGCTACACCTTC.

The gene calls are TRBV6-5 and TRBJ2-1; 7 nucleotides align to TRBD1. The CDR3 totals 16 residues. The V segment lost 4 bases and the J segment 4 bases; nucleotides outside the gene matches: 10. Per the germline V gene, CDR1 is MNHEY and CDR2 is SVGAGI. This chain's CDR3 is CASSSNPRQGYNEQFF. CDR3 nucleotides: TGTGCCAGCAGTTCCAACCCGAGACAGGGATACAATGAGCAGTTCTTC.

The rearrangement joins TRBV7-8 to TRBJ2-7, with D perhaps matching TRBD1 (6 bases). There are 15 residues in the CDR3. In germline, CDR1 is SGHVS, CDR2 FQNEAQ. Between the trimmed V and J ends, which lost 1 base and 2 bases, there was a span of 12 bases. The CDR3 nucleotides read TGTGCCAGCAGCTTAGGAGGGGGTGGGGCCTACGAGCAGTACTTC. This codes for CASSLGGGGAYEQYF.

The J gene is TRBJ2-1, the V gene TRBV10-3; tentative D call: TRBD2 (7 bases). V was clipped by 3 bases and J by 6 bases, with 15 bases between them. Germline V lookup: CDR1 ENHRY, CDR2 SYGVKD. The length of the CDR3 is 15 residues. CDR3 DNA sequence: TGTGCCATCAGTGACGGACTAGGGGGGGGCAATGAGCAGTTCTTC. Translated: CAISDGLGGGNEQFF.

This sequence joins TRBV6-2 or TRBV6-3 and TRBJ2-7, with D perhaps TRBD1 (6 bases). This CDR3 region has 12 residues. V was clipped by 6 bases and J by 3 bases, with 9 bases between them. Germline CDR1 reads MNHEY; CDR2 reads SVGEGT. CDR3: CASSRTDYEQYF. CDR3 DNA sequence: TGTGCCAGCAGCCGGACAGACTACGAGCAGTACTTC.

The chain is built from TRBV7-9 and TRBJ2-6; 9 nucleotides match TRBD1. Germline loops: CDR1 SEHNR, CDR2 FQNEAQ (reference sequence). The CDR3 is 18 amino acids. V trimming: 4 bases; J trimming: 1 base; junction bases outside the gene matches: 8. The chain's CDR3 is CASSWPGQGISGANVLTF. CDR3 DNA: TGTGCCAGCAGCTGGCCGGGACAGGGTATATCTGGGGCCAACGTCCTGACTTTC.